This T cell receptor beta chain was obtained from a study of T cells in Graves' hyperthyroidism and ophthalmopathy. A patient was excluded if there was uncontrolled infection, other autoimmune disease, pregnancy or lactation. CDR1 is SGHRS and CDR2 is YFSETQ in the germline V gene. The CDR3 runs to 16 residues. V gave up 0 bases and J gave up 1 base, with 13 bases separating them. This clonotype was seen repeatedly, ten times or more. RNA transcripts yielded amplified TCR beta CDR3 regions. A first-round RT-PCR of the TCR CDR3 used the HTBI primer set. TCRdb independently ran MiXCR on the multiplex PCR reads; one entry per CDR3 protein. This sample carries approximately 740,000 distinct CDR3 sequences, about 15% of them seen once, and the ten largest clones take 9.5% to 13%.

This chain uses TRBV5-1 with TRBJ1-1; D not resolved. The receptor was isolated from a woman under 30 with Graves' hyperthyroidism. The sample taken for sequencing was blood. This CDR3 reads CASSLAGSWRNTEAFF. CDR3 sequence (DNA): TGCGCCAGCAGCTTGGCGGGGTCGTGGCGGAACACTGAAGCTTTCTTT. Supplemented by reference TRBV5-1 and TRBJ1-1, the full variable domain reads KAGVTQTPRYLIKTRGQQVTLSCSPISGHRSVSWYQQTPGQGLQFLFEYFSETQRNKGNFPGRFSGRQFSNSRSEMNVSTLELGDSALYLCASSLAGSWRNTEAFFGQGTRLTVV.